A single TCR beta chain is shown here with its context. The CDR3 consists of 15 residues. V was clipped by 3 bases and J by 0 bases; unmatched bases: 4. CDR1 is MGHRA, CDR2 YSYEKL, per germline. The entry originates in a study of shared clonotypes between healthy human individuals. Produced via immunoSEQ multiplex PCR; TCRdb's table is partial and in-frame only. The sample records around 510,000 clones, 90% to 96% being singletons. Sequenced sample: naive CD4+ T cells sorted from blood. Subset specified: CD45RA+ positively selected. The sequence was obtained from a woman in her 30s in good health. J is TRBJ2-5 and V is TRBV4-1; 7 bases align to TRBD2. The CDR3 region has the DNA TGCGCCAGCAGCCAGGAGCGGGACCACCAAGAGACCCAGTACTTC. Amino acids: CASSQERDHQETQYF.